The 10 T cell receptor beta chains presented below share a single source sample, sequenced in a study of neurological immune-mediated disorders. From the 5' RACE reads, TCRdb called clonotypes with MiXCR, one entry per CDR3 protein. The sample consists of about 38,000 distinct CDR3 sequences, roughly 10% of them appearing once. Time point denoted: technical triplicate 1. Specimen: PBMCs. The source of these receptors is a man in his 60s with HTLV-1-associated myelopathy (HAM/TSP).

Many counts were recorded for this clonotype. J is TRBJ2-7 and V is TRBV7-2, with TRBD2 matching over 8 bases. Looked up from germline, CDR1 is SGHTA and CDR2 is FQGNSA. V shed 3 bases and J 3 bases; nucleotides not matched to a gene: 4. The CDR3 sequence is 14 residues long. The CDR3: CASSFVGRGYEQYF. CDR3 DNA sequence: TGTGCCAGCAGCTTCGTCGGGAGGGGCTACGAGCAGTACTTC. The full variable domain, its missing parts supplied by reference TRBV7-2 and TRBJ2-7, is GAGVSQSPSNKVTEKGKDVELRCDPISGHTALYWYRQSLGQGLEFLIYFQGNSAPDKSGLPSDRFSAERTGGSVSTLTIQRTQQEDSAVYLCASSFVGRGYEQYFGPGTRLTVT.

Ten or more counts support this clonotype. The chain is built from TRBV18 and TRBJ2-1; possibly TRBD2 for D (5 bases). The V end lost 4 bases, the J end lost 0 bases, and 16 bases lay between the germline ends. The CDR3 consists of 17 residues. Germline values: CDR1 KGHSH, CDR2 LQKENI. CDR3 sequence: CASSRSGVSSSYNEQFF. Here the CDR3 DNA reads TGTGCCAGCTCACGGTCCGGGGTTTCCAGCTCCTACAATGAGCAGTTCTTC.

The chain recombines TRBV3-1 with TRBJ2-1, with 11 positions matching TRBD2. The ends lost 3 bases at V and 6 bases at J; junction bases unmatched: 4. This CDR3 has 15 amino acids. Germline CDR1 reads LGHDT; CDR2 reads YNNKEL (reference sequence). The CDR3 sequence: CASSQGLAVRNEQFF. CDR3 nucleotides: TGTGCCAGCAGCCAGGGACTAGCGGTCCGCAATGAGCAGTTCTTC.

This clonotype has at least ten counts. CDR3 loop: CASSHGRTGSVEQYF. The CDR3 DNA sequence: TGTGCCAGCAGCCACGGCAGGACAGGGTCCGTCGAGCAGTACTTC. The rearrangement uses TRBV3-1 and TRBJ2-7, with 8 nucleotides matching TRBD1. V was clipped by 3 bases and J by 6 bases; unmatched bases: 10. The CDR3 covers 15 residues. Per germline, CDR1 LGHDT and CDR2 YNNKEL (reference sequence).

This clonotype was seen ten or more times. The chain combines TRBV27 with TRBJ2-7; D gene unclear. Germline V lookup: CDR1 MNHEY, CDR2 SMNVEV (reference sequence). Trimming cost V 2 bases and J 2 bases, with 16 bases left between them. There are 16 residues in the CDR3. CDR3 nucleotides: TGTGCCAGCAGTTTAACAGTGTCTCAGGCCCCCTACGAGCAGTACTTC. Amino acid sequence: CASSLTVSQAPYEQYF.

The rearrangement links TRBV20-1 to TRBJ2-3; D is uncertain. Trimming stripped 4 bases from V and 4 bases from J, with 15 bases between. There are 14 residues in the CDR3. Germline V gene sequence: CDR1 DFQATT, CDR2 SNEGSKA (reference sequence). Here the CDR3 DNA reads TGCAGTGCTACTGGCCCCCTTGGAGCAGATACGCAGTATTTT. This codes for CSATGPLGADTQYF.

This clonotype was picked up many times. The gene calls are TRBV19 and TRBJ2-6; D is undetermined. With 3 bases removed from V and 1 base from J, the gap between germline ends came to 7 bases. The CDR3 is made up of 15 amino acids. From germline, CDR1 is LNHDA and CDR2 SQIVND (reference sequence). This chain's CDR3 is CASSISGSGANVLTF. In DNA, the CDR3 is TGTGCCAGTAGTATTTCCGGGTCTGGGGCCAACGTCCTGACTTTC. The full variable domain, its missing parts supplied by reference TRBV19 and TRBJ2-6, is DGGITQSPKYLFRKEGQNVTLSCEQNLNHDAMYWYRQDPGQGLRLIYYSQIVNDFQKGDIAEGYSVSREKKESFPLTVTSAQKNPTAFYLCASSISGSGANVLTFGAGSRLTVL.

At least ten counts were recorded for this clonotype. Just one base apart from a much larger clone, this may be a read error. The chain couples TRBV12-3 or TRBV12-4 to TRBJ1-5, with D possibly matching TRBD1 (5 bases). There are 16 residues in the CDR3. The CDR3 is CVSSSLGTGFSQPQHF. CDR3 DNA sequence: TGTGTCAGCAGCTCCCTCGGGACCGGATTCAGTCAGCCCCAGCATTTT.

J is TRBJ2-7 and V is TRBV3-1; D gene unclear. CDR1 is LGHDT and CDR2 is YNNKEL in the germline V gene (reference sequence). This CDR3 has 11 amino acids. Trimming pared 5 bases from V and 8 bases from J, leaving 10 bases between. The CDR3 nucleotides read TGTGCCAGCAGCGAAGGGTGGAAGCAGTACTTC. This codes for CASSEGWKQYF.

There are many counts of this clonotype. This chain connects TRBV7-3 to TRBJ2-3; no reliable D call. V was cut by 2 bases and J by 9 bases, with 15 bases left in between. CDR1 and CDR2 (germline): SGHTA, FQGTGA. This CDR3 has 14 residues. The CDR3 sequence: CASSLGTSTETQYF. For the CDR3, the DNA is TGTGCCAGCAGCTTAGGTACTTCGACGGAGACGCAGTATTTT. Using reference TRBV7-3 and TRBJ2-3 for the parts outside the CDR3, the full variable domain is GAGVSQTPSNKVTEKGKYVELRCDPISGHTALYWYRQSLGQGPEFLIYFQGTGAADDSGLPNDRFFAVRPEGSVSTLKIQRTERGDSAVYLCASSLGTSTETQYFGPGTRLTVL.